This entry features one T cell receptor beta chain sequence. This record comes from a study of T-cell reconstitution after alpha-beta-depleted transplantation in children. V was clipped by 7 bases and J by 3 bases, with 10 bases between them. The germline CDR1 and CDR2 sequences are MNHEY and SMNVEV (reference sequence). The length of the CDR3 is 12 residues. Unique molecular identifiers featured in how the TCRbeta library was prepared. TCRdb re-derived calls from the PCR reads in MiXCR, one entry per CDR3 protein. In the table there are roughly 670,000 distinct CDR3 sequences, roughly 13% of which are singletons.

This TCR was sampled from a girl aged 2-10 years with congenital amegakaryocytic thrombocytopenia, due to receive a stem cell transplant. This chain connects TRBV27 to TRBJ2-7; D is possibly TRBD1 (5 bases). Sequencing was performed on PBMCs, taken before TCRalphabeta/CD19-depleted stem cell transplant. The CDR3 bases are TGTGCCAGCATGTCAGGGTTCTACGAGCAGTACTTC. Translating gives CASMSGFYEQYF.